This T cell receptor beta chain was obtained from a study of blood T cell repertoires in COVID-19. Study background: Samples taken during acute and convalescent COVID-19 were collected in the United States, Italy and Spain.

Original handling: How many nucleated cells were present was estimated from reference gene primer amplification. Assay used: immunoSEQ multiplex PCR; TCRdb lists only in-frame clones, some missing. The DNA gave D and trimming, while V, J and clone size come from that table. This sample has some 69,000 clones, with more than 90% found just once. J lost 10 bases, V lost 8 bases, and 3 bases had no gene match. Germline V gene lookup returns CDR1 SNHLY and CDR2 FYNNEI. This CDR3 is 10 amino acids long. The sample comprised peripheral blood. V gene TRBV2 combines with J gene TRBJ1-1, with 8 nucleotides matching TRBD1. This TCR came from a man in his sixties with acute or convalescent COVID-19. The CDR3 reads CASGQGRAFF. DNA of the CDR3: TGTGCCAGCGGACAGGGCCGAGCTTTCTTT.